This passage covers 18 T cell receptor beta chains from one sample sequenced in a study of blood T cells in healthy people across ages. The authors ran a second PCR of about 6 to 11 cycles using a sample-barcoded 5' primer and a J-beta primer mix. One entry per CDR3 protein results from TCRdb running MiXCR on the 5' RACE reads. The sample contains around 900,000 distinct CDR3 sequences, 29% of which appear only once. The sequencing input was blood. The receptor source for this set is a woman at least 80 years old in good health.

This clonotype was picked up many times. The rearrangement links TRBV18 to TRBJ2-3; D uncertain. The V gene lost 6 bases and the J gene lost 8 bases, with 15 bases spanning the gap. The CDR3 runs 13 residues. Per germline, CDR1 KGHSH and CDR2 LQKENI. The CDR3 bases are TGTGCCAGCTCCCCTCCTGTGGAGCCTACGCAGTATTTT. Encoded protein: CASSPPVEPTQYF.

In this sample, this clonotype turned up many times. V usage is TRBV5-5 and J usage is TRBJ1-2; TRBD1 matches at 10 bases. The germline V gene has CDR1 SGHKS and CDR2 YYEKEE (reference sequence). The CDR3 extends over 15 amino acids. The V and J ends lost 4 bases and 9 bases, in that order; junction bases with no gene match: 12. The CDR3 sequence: CASSGGTGVLYSYTF. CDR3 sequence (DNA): TGTGCCAGCAGCGGGGGGACAGGGGTATTATATAGCTACACCTTC.

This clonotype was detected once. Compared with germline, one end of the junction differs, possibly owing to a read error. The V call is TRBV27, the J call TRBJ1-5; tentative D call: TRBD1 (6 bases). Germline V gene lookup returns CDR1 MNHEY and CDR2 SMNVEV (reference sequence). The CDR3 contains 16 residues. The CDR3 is CANSLREGGWNQPQHF. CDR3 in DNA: TGTGCCAACAGTCTCCGGGAGGGGGGGTGGAATCAGCCCCAGCATTTT.

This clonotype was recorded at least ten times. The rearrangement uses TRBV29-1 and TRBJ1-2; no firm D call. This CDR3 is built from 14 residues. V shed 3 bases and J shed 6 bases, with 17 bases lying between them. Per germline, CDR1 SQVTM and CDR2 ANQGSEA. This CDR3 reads CSVERRDISNGYTF. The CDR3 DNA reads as TGCAGCGTTGAGCGGAGGGATATTAGCAATGGCTACACCTTC.

CDR3 DNA sequence: TGTGCCAGCAGGTCTGGGGGATTAGGATACGAGCAGTACTTC. It encodes CASRSGGLGYEQYF. The chain links TRBV12-3 or TRBV12-4 to TRBJ2-7; D is tentatively TRBD1 or TRBD2 (5 bases each). The CDR3 sequence is 14 residues long. V was shortened by 6 bases and J by 4 bases, with 16 bases between the two germline ends.

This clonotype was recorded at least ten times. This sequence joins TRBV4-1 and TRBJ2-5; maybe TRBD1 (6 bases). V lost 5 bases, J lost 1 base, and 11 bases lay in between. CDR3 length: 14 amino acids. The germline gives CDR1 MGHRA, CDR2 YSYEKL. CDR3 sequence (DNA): TGCGCCAGCAGCAGAGGACAGAGCCAAGAGACCCAGTACTTC. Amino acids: CASSRGQSQETQYF.

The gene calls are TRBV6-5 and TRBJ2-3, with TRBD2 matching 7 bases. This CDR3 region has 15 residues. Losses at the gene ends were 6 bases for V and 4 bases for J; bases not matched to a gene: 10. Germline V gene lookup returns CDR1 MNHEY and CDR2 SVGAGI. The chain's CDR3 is CASSQIPGGPDTQYF. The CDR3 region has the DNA TGTGCCAGCAGCCAAATTCCGGGGGGACCAGATACGCAGTATTTT.

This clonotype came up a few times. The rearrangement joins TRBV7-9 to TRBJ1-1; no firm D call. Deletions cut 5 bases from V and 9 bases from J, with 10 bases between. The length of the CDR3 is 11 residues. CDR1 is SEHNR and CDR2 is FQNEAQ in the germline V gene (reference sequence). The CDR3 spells CASSPTHQAFF. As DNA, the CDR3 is TGTGCCAGCAGCCCTACCCACCAAGCTTTCTTT.

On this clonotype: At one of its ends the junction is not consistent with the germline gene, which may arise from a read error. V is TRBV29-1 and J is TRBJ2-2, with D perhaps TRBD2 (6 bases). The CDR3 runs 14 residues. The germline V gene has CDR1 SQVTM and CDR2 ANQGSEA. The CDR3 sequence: CSVARTRFGGERFF. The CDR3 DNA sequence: TGCAGCGTTGCACGGACAAGGTTTGGCGGGGAGCGGTTTTTT.

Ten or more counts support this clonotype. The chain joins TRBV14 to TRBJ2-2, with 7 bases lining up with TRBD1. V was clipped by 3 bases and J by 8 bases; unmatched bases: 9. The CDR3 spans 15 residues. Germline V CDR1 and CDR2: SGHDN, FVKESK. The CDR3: CASSHKTGIKGELFF. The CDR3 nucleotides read TGTGCCAGCAGCCACAAGACAGGGATCAAAGGGGAGCTGTTTTTT.

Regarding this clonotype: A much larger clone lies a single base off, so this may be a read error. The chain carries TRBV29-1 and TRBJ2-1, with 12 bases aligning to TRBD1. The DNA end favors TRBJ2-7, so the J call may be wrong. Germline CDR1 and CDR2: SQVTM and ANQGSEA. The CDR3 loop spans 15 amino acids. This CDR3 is CSVATGTGGYNEQYF. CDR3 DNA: TGCAGCGTCGCAACCGGGACAGGGGGCTACAATGAGCAGTACTTC.

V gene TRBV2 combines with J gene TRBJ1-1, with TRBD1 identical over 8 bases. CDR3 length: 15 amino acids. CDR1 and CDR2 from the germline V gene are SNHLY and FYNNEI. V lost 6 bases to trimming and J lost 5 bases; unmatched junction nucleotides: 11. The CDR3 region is CASRGGSGGRTEAFF. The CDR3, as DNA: TGTGCCAGCAGGGGGGGGTCAGGGGGCAGAACTGAAGCTTTCTTT. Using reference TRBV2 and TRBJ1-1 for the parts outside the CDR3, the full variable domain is EPEVTQTPSHQVTQMGQEVILRCVPISNHLYFYWYRQILGQKVEFLVSFYNNEISEKSEIFDDQFSVERPDGSNFTLKIRSTKLEDSAMYFCASRGGSGGRTEAFFGQGTRLTVV.

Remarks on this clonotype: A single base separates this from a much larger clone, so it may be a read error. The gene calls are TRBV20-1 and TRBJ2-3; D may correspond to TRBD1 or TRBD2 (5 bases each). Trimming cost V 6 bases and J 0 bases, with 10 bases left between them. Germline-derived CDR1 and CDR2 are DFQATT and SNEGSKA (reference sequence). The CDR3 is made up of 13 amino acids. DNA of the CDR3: TGCAGTGCCAGGGAGCCTAGCACAGATACGCAGTATTTT. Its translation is CSAREPSTDTQYF.

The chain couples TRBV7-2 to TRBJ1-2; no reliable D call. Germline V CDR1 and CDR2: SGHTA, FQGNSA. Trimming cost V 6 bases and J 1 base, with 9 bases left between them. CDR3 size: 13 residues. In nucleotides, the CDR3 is TGTACCAGCAGTCTTGGGGATAACTATGGCTACACCTTC. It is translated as CTSSLGDNYGYTF. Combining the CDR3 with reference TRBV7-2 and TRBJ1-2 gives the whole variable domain GAGVSQSPSNKVTEKGKDVELRCDPISGHTALYWYRQSLGQGLEFLIYFQGNSAPDKSGLPSDRFSAERTGGSVSTLTIQRTQQEDSAVYLCTSSLGDNYGYTFGSGTRLTVV.

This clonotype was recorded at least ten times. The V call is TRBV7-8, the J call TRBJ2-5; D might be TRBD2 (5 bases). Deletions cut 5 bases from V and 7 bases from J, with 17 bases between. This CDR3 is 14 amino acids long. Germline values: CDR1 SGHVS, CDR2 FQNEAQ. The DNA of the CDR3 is TGTGCCAGCAGCCACACCGGGCCCGAGGGGACCCAGTACTTC. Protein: CASSHTGPEGTQYF.

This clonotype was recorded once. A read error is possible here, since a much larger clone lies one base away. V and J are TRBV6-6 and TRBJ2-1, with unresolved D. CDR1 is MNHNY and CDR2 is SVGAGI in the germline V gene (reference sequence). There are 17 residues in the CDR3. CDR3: CASSYSSTRSSYNEQVF. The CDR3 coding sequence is TGTGCCAGCAGTTACTCTTCGACGCGGAGCTCCTACAATGAGCAGGTCTTC.

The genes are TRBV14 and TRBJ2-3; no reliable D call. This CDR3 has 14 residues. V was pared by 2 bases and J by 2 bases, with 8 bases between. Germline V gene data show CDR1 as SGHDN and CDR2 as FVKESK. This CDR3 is CASSQLRSTDTQYF. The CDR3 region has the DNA TGTGCCAGCAGCCAACTCCGTTCCACAGATACGCAGTATTTT.

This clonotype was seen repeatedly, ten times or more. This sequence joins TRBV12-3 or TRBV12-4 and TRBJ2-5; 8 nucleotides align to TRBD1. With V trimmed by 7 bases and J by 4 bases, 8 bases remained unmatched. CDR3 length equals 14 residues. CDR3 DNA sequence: TGTGCCAGCACGCCGGGAACAGGGGGAGAGACCCAGTACTTC. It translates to CASTPGTGGETQYF.